The 13 T cell receptor beta chains below come from one sample, sequenced in a study of molecular identifiers for immune sequencing clone quantification. TCRdb used MiXCR to reprocess the PCR reads, holding one entry per CDR3 protein. The sample lists approximately 54,000 distinct CDR3 sequences, under 30% occurring once. Input material: naive CD8+ T cells from blood, with Jurkat cell RNA spiked in. Subset denoted: FACS-sorted CD8+CD4-CCR7+CD45RA+ naive T cells. These TCRs come from a human donor in good health. Some libraries in this study had Jurkat cell RNA spiked in.

In regard to this clonotype: A clone one base away is much larger, so this may be a read error. As the CDR3 is not closed by the conserved phenylalanine or tryptophan, this likely results from a read error. The chain recombines TRBV28 with TRBJ1-5; D is unresolved. Trimming removed 6 bases from V and 2 bases from J, with 17 bases in between. In germline, CDR1 is MDHEN, CDR2 SYDVKM. The CDR3 length is 16 residues. The CDR3 protein is CASRSPGASGNQPQHL. The CDR3 DNA follows: TGTGCCAGCAGGTCACCTGGAGCGTCGGGCAATCAGCCCCAGCATTTA.

The genes are TRBV4-3 and TRBJ2-1; tentative D call: TRBD2 (5 bases). The CDR3 is 14 residues long. The germline V and J ends were trimmed by 3 bases and 10 bases, with 16 bases remaining between them. Germline CDR1 is LGHNA and CDR2 is YSLEER. CDR3 amino acids: CASSHRERRGEQFF. In DNA, the CDR3 is TGCGCCAGCAGCCATAGAGAGCGGCGCGGGGAGCAGTTCTTC.

The rearrangement uses TRBV27 and TRBJ2-7, with 13 bases that match TRBD2. The CDR3 runs to 15 residues. The germline gives CDR1 MNHEY, CDR2 SMNVEV (reference sequence). With 4 bases clipped from V and 4 bases from J, the junction kept 4 bases outside the gene matches. The CDR3 loop is CASSWTSGSLYEQYF. The CDR3 coding sequence is TGTGCCAGCAGTTGGACTAGCGGGAGCTTGTACGAGCAGTACTTC.

With regard to this clonotype: A much larger clone lies one base from this, so it may be a read error. J is TRBJ1-1 and V is TRBV4-1; D uncertain. This CDR3 comprises 14 residues. Germline loops: CDR1 MGHRA, CDR2 YSYEKL. V was pared by 0 bases and J by 3 bases, with 8 bases between. The CDR3 DNA reads as TGCGCCAGCAGCCAAGAACCCCTCTACACTGAAGCTTTCTTT. Translation gives CASSQEPLYTEAFF.

About this clonotype: A much larger clone is a single base away; this may be a read error. The V and J genes are TRBV6-1 and TRBJ1-6; no firm D call. The CDR3 runs to 16 residues. Per the germline V gene, CDR1 is MNHNS and CDR2 is SASEGT. CDR3 nucleotides: TGTGCCAGCAGTGAAGCGCTTCGCAGCTATAATTTACCCCTCCACTTT. Translation: CASSEALRSYNLPLHF.

This clonotype has at least ten counts. The chain combines TRBV20-1 with TRBJ2-7; 8 bases align to TRBD1. V was clipped by 6 bases and J by 2 bases; unmatched bases: 6. CDR1 DFQATT and CDR2 SNEGSKA come from the germline V gene (reference sequence). The length of the CDR3 is 13 residues. The CDR3 sequence is CSAEDRATYEQYF. The CDR3 DNA follows: TGCAGTGCCGAGGACAGGGCAACCTACGAGCAGTACTTC.

This clonotype came up many times. The rearrangement links TRBV7-9 to TRBJ2-2; D is ambiguous. The CDR3 is 12 residues long. The V gene lost 5 bases and the J gene lost 4 bases, with 5 bases spanning the gap. CDR1 is SEHNR, CDR2 FQNEAQ, per germline (reference sequence). CDR3 region: CASSPATGELFF. The DNA of the CDR3 is TGTGCCAGCAGCCCGGCCACCGGGGAGCTGTTTTTT.

About this clonotype itself: This may be a read error, as it is one base from a much larger clone. The conserved closing phenylalanine or tryptophan is absent in this CDR3, likely reflecting a read error. The rearrangement uses TRBV4-1 and TRBJ1-4, with TRBD1 as a possible D gene (5 bases). Germline lookup yields CDR1 MGHRA and CDR2 YSYEKL. The CDR3 sequence is 17 residues long. V was trimmed by 3 bases and J by 6 bases, leaving 20 bases between them. CDR3: CASSHASRGREHEKLFL. The CDR3 DNA reads as TGCGCCAGCAGCCATGCAAGTAGGGGCAGAGAGCATGAAAAACTGTTTCTT.

On this clonotype itself: With a much larger clone just one base away, this may be a read error. The V and J genes are TRBV6-1 and TRBJ1-1, with no clear D. The CDR3 consists of 14 residues. The germline gives CDR1 MNHNS, CDR2 SASEGT. Trimming pared 2 bases from V and 5 bases from J, leaving 12 bases between. CDR3 loop: CASSEFTRDTEAFF. The CDR3 bases are TGTGCCAGCAGTGAATTCACAAGGGATACTGAAGCTTTCTTT.

Remarks on this clonotype: Just one base apart from a much larger clone, this may be a read error. The gene calls are TRBV7-6 and TRBJ2-7; TRBD2 aligns across 7 bases. V was clipped by 1 base and J by 9 bases; unmatched bases: 12. Germline values: CDR1 SGHVS, CDR2 FNYEAQ. CDR3 size: 15 residues. CDR3 coding DNA: TGTGCCAGCAGCTTAGATCCTGGGGGGGTGAACGTGCAGTACTTC. Protein: CASSLDPGGVNVQYF.

This clonotype was counted ten times or more. The CDR3 DNA reads TGTGCCAGCACCCTGGGACTCCCGAGCTCCTATAATTCACCCCTCCACTTT. Encoded protein: CASTLGLPSSYNSPLHF. The chain links TRBV27 to TRBJ1-6; tentative D call: TRBD1 (5 bases). V was cut by 7 bases and J by 0 bases, with 16 bases left in between. The germline gives CDR1 MNHEY, CDR2 SMNVEV (reference sequence). This CDR3 is 17 amino acids long.

A word on this clonotype: This may be a read error, as it is one base from a much larger clone. J is TRBJ2-7 and V is TRBV24-1, with 9 bases fitting TRBD2. Germline CDR1 is KGHDR and CDR2 is SFDVKD. This CDR3 contains 14 residues. The CDR3 sequence is CATNDPGTSHEQYF. CDR3 DNA sequence: TGTGCCACCAATGATCCCGGGACTAGCCACGAGCAGTACTTC.

About this clonotype: It may be a read error: a sequence one base away is much more abundant. V and J are TRBV11-2 and TRBJ2-7, with 7 bases identical to TRBD1. CDR1 is SGHAT and CDR2 is FQNNGV in the germline V gene. This CDR3 region has 14 residues. The CDR3 DNA sequence: TGTGCCCGCAGCCAACCGGGACAGAACTACGAGCAGTACTTC. This sequence encodes CARSQPGQNYEQYF.